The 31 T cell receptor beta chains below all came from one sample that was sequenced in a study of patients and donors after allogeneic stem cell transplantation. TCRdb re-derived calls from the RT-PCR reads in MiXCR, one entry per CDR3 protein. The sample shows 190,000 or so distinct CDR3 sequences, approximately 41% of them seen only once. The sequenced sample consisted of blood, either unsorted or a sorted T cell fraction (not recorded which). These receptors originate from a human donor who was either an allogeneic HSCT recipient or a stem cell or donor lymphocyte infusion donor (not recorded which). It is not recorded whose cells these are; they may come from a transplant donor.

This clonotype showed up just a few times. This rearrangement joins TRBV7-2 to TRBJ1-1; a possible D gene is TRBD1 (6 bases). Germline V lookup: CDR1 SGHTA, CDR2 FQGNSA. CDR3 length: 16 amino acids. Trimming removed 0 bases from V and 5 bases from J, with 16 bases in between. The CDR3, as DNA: TGTGCCAGCAGCTTAGCGGTGCGGGGGGCAAGGACTGAAGCTTTCTTT. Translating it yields CASSLAVRGARTEAFF.

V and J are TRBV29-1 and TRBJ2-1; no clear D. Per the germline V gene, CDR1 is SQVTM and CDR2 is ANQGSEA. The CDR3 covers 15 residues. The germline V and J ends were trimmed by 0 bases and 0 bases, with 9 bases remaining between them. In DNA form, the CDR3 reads TGCAGCGTTGAAGATCTCCGGAGCTCCTACAATGAGCAGTTCTTC. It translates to CSVEDLRSSYNEQFF.

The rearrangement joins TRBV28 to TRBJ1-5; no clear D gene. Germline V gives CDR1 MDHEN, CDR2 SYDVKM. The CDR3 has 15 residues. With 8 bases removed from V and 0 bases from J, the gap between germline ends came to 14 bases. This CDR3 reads CASCRVSYSNQPQHF. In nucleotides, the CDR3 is TGTGCCAGCTGTAGGGTATCGTATAGCAATCAGCCCCAGCATTTT.

CDR3 residues: CASSPGHGNTIYF. For the CDR3, the DNA is TGTGCCAGCTCACCGGGACATGGAAACACCATATATTTT. The chain combines TRBV18 with TRBJ1-3; D is perhaps TRBD1 (6 bases). The CDR3 covers 13 residues. Trimming left V 3 bases short and J 3 bases short, with 6 bases between. The germline CDR1 and CDR2 sequences are KGHSH and LQKENI.

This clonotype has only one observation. The CDR3, as DNA: TGTGCCACCGAAAGTCCCAATGAGCAGTTCTTC. This sequence encodes CATESPNEQFF. This chain links TRBV24-1 with TRBJ2-1; D remains unclear. The V and J ends lost 9 bases and 6 bases respectively, with 8 bases between them. This CDR3 has 11 residues. CDR1 and CDR2 from the germline V gene are KGHDR and SFDVKD.

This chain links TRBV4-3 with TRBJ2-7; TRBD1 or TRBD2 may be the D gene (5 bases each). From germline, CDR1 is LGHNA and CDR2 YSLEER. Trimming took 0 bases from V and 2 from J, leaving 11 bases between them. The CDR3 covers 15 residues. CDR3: CASSQESGTPYEQYF. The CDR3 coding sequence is TGCGCCAGCAGCCAAGAGTCAGGGACCCCCTACGAGCAGTACTTC.

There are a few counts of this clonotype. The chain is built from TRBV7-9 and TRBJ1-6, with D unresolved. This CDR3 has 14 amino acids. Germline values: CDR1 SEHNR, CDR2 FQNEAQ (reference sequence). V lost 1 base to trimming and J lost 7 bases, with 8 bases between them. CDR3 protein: CASSLGAQNSPLHF. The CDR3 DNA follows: TGTGCCAGCAGCTTAGGAGCCCAGAATTCACCCCTCCACTTT.

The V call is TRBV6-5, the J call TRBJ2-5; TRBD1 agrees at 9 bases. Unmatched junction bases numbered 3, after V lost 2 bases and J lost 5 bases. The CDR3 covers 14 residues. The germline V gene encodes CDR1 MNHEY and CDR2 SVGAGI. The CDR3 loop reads CASSYGTGRETQYF. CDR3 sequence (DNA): TGTGCCAGCAGTTACGGGACAGGGAGGGAGACCCAGTACTTC.

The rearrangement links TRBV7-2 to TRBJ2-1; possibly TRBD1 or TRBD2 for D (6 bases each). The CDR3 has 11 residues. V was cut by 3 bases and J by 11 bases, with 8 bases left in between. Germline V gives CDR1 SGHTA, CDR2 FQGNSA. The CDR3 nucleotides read TGTGCCAGCAGCTTCGGGGGCCAGCAGTTCTTC. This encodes CASSFGGQQFF.

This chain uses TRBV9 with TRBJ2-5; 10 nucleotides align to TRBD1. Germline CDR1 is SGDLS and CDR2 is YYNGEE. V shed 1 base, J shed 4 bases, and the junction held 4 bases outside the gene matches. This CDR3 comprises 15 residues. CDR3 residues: CASSVSGDRGETQYF. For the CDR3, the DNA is TGTGCCAGCAGCGTATCTGGGGACAGGGGAGAGACCCAGTACTTC.

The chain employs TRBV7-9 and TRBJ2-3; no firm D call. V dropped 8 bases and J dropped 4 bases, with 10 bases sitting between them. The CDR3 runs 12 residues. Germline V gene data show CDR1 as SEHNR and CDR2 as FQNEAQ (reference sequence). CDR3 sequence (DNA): TGTGCCAGCCTCGGCTGGGCAGATACGCAGTATTTT. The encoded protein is CASLGWADTQYF.

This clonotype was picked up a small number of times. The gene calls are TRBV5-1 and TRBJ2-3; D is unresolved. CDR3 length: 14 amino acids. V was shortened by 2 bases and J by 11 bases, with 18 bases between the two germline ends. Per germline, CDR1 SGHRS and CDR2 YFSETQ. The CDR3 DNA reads TGCGCCAGCAGCTTTATCATCCTAGGTTCCCTGCAGTATTTT. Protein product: CASSFIILGSLQYF.

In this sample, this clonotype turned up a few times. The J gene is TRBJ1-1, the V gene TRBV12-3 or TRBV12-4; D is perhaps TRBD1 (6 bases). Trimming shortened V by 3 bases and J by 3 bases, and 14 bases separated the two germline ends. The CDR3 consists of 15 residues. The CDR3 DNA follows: TGTGCCAGCAGTTTCCCGACAGGAGGGGACACTGAAGCTTTCTTT. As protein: CASSFPTGGDTEAFF.

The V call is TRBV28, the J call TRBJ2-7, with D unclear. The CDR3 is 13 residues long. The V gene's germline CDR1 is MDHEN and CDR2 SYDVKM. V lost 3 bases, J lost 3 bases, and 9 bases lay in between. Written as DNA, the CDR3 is TGTGCCAGCAGTTTGCTCAGCCACTACGAGCAGTACTTC. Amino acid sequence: CASSLLSHYEQYF. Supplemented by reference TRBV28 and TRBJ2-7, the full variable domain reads DVKVTQSSRYLVKRTGEKVFLECVQDMDHENMFWYRQDPGLGLRLIYFSYDVKMKEKGDIPEGYSVSREKKERFSLILESASTNQTSMYLCASSLLSHYEQYFGPGTRLTVT.

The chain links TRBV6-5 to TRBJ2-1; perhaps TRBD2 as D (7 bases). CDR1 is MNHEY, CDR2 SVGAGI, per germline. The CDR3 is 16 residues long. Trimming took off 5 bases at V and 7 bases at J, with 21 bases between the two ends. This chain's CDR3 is CASSRPGVREGNEQFF. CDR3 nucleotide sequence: TGTGCCAGCAGTCGACCAGGGGTGAGGGAGGGTAATGAGCAGTTCTTC.

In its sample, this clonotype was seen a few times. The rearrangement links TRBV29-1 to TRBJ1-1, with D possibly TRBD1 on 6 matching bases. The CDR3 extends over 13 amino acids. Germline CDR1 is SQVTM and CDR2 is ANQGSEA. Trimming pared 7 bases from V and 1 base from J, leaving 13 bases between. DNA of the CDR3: TGCAGCGCTCAGGGGTTGGGGAACACTGAAGCTTTCTTT. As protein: CSAQGLGNTEAFF.

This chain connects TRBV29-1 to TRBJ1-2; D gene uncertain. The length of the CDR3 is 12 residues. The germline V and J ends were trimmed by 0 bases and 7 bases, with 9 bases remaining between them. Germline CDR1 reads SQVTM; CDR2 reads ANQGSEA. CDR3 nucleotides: TGCAGCGTTGAAGACGGCTTGAGTGGCTACACCTTC. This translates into CSVEDGLSGYTF.

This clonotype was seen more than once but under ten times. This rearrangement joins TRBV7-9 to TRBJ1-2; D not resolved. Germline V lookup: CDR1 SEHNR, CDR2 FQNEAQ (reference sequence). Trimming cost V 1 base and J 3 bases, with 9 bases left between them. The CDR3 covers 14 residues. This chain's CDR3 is CASSLDGGHYGYTF. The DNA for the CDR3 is TGTGCCAGCAGCTTAGACGGCGGGCACTATGGCTACACCTTC.

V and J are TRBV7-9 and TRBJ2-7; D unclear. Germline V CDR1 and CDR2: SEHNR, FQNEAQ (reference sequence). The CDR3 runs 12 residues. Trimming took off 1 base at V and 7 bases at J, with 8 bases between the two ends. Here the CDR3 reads CASSLEGWEQYF. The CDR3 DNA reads TGTGCCAGCAGCTTAGAGGGCTGGGAGCAGTACTTC.

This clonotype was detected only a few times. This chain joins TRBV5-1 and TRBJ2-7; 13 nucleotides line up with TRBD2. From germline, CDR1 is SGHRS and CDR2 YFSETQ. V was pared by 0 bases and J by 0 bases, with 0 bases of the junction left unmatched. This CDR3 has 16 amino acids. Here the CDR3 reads CASSLGLAGGSYEQYF. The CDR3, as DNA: TGCGCCAGCAGCTTGGGACTAGCGGGAGGCTCCTACGAGCAGTACTTC. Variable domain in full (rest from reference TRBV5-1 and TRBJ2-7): KAGVTQTPRYLIKTRGQQVTLSCSPISGHRSVSWYQQTPGQGLQFLFEYFSETQRNKGNFPGRFSGRQFSNSRSEMNVSTLELGDSALYLCASSLGLAGGSYEQYFGPGTRLTVT.

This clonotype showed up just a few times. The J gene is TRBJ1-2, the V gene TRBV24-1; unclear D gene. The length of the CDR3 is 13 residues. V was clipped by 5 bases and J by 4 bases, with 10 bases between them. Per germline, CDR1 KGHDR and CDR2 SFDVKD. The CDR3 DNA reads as TGTGCCACCAGTGTACGCGATTTCTATGGCTACACCTTC. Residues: CATSVRDFYGYTF.

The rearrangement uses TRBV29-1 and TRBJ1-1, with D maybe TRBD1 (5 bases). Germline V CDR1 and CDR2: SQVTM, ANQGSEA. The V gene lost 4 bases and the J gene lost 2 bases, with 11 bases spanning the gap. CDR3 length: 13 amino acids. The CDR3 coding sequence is TGCAGCGTTGCGGCAGGGCGAAACACTGAAGCTTTCTTT. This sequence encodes CSVAAGRNTEAFF.

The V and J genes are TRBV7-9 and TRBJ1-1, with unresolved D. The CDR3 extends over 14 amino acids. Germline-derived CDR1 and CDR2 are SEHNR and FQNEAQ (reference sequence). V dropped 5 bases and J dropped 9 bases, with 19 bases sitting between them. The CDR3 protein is CASSPDGGVLQAFF. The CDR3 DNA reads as TGTGCCAGCAGCCCTGACGGCGGGGTTCTCCAAGCTTTCTTT.

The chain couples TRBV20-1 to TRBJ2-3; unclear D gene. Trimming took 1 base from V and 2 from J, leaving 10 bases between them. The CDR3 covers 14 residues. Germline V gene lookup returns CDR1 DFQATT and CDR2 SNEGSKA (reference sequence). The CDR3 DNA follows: TGCAGTGCTAGAGGGTGGGAACTCACAGATACGCAGTATTTT. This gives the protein CSARGWELTDTQYF.

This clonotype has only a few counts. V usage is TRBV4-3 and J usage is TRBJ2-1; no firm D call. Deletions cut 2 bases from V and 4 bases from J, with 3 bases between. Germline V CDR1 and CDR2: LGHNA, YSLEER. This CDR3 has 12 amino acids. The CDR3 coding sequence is TGCGCCAGCAGCCAAAATTACAATGAGCAGTTCTTC. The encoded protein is CASSQNYNEQFF.

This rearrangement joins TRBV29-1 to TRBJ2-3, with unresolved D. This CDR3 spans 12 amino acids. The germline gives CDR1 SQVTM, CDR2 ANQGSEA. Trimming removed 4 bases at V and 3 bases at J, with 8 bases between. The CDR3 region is CSVAPRTDTQYF. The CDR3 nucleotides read TGCAGCGTTGCCCCCCGGACAGATACGCAGTATTTT.

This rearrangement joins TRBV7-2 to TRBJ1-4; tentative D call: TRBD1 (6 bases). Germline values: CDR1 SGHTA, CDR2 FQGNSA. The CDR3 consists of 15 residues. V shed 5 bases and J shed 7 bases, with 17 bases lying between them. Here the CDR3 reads CASSPGTRIIEKLFF. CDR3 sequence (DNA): TGTGCCAGCAGCCCTGGGACACGGATAATTGAAAAACTGTTTTTT.

CDR3 loop: CAISEPLSGLAGRSYNEQFF. CDR3 nucleotides: TGTGCCATCAGTGAGCCCCTATCAGGACTAGCAGGTCGCTCCTACAATGAGCAGTTCTTC. The J gene is TRBJ2-1, the V gene TRBV10-3; 8 bases match TRBD2. CDR3 length: 20 residues. The V segment lost 2 bases and the J segment 0 bases; nucleotides outside the gene matches: 15. CDR1 and CDR2 from the germline V gene are ENHRY and SYGVKD.

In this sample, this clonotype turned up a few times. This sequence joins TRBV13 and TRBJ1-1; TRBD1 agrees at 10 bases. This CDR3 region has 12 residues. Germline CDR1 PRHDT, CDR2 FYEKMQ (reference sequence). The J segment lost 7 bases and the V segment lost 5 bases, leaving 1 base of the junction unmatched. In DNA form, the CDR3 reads TGTGCCAGCAGCGGACAGGGGGTTGAAGCTTTCTTT. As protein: CASSGQGVEAFF.

The CDR3 DNA reads TGTGCCAGCAGCACTCGGACCAAATCCTATAATTCACCCCTCCACTTT. Its translation: CASSTRTKSYNSPLHF. V and J are TRBV11-3 and TRBJ1-6; D is undetermined. CDR3 length: 16 residues. Trimming left V 5 bases short and J 1 base short, with 12 bases between. Looked up from germline, CDR1 is SGHNT and CDR2 is YENEEA. The whole variable domain, filled in from reference TRBV11-3 and TRBJ1-6, reads EAGVVQSPRYKIIEKKQPVAFWCNPISGHNTLYWYLQNLGQGPELLIRYENEEAVDDSQLPKDRFSAERLKGVDSTLKIQPAELGDSAVYLCASSTRTKSYNSPLHFGNGTRLTVT.

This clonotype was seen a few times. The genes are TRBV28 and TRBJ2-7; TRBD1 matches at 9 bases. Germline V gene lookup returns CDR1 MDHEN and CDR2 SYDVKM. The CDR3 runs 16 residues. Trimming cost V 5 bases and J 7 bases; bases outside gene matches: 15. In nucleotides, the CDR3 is TGTGCCAGCAGTCGAAATCCGGGACAGGGCGGTTTGGAGCAGTACTTC. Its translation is CASSRNPGQGGLEQYF.